This TCR beta chain was sequenced during a study of blood T cell repertoires in COVID-19. Turning to the study itself: The United States, Italy and Spain supplied acute and convalescent COVID-19 samples. T cells, B-cell-depleted T cells, or PBMCs provided the cDNA or gDNA that served as material.

Between the trimmed V and J ends, which lost 4 bases and 3 bases, there was a span of 10 bases. Germline lookup yields CDR1 SGHRS and CDR2 YFSETQ. The CDR3 has 13 residues. Authors' methods: Nucleated cell counts were estimated from reference gene primer amplification. Sequenced by immunoSEQ multiplex PCR; TCRdb stores in-frame clones only, minus some. For V, J and clone size, that table is used; D and trimming come from the DNA. The sample has fewer than 85,000 clones, about four fifths seen once; the top ten hold about a fifth. This TCR derives from a human donor in a cohort sampled during active COVID-19. The sample was peripheral blood. The chain links TRBV5-1 to TRBJ1-1; D might be TRBD1 (5 bases). CDR3 sequence: CASSPAGDTEAFF. DNA for the CDR3: TGCGCCAGCAGCCCTGCGGGGGACACTGAAGCTTTCTTT.